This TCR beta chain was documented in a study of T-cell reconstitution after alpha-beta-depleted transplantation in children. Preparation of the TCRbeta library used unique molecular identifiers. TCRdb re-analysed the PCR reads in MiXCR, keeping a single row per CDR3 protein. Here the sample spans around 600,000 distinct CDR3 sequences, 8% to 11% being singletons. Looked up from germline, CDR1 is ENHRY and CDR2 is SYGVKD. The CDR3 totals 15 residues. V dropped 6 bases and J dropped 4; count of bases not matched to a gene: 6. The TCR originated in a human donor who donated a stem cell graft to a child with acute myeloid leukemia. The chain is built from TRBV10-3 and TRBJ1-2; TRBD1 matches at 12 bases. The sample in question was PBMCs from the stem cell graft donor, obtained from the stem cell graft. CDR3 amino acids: CAIRAGTGGVYGYTF. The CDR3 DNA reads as TGTGCCATCAGAGCCGGGACAGGGGGCGTCTATGGCTACACCTTC.